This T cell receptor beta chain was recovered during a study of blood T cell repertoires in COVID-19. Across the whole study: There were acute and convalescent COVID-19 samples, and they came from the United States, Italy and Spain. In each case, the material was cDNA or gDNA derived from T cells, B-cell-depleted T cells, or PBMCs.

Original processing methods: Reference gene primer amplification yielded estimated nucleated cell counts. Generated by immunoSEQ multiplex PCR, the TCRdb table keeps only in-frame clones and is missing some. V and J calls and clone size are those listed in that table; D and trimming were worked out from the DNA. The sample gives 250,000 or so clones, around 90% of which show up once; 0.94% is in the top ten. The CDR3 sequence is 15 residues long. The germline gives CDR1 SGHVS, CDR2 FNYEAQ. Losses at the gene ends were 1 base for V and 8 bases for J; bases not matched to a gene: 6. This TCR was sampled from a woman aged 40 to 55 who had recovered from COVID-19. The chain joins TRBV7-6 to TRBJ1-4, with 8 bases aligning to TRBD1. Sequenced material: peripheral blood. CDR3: CASSLEGQGREKLFF. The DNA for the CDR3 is TGTGCCAGCAGCTTAGAAGGACAGGGACGGGAAAAACTGTTTTTT.